One T cell receptor beta chain is described in this entry. Antigen unknown. These data come from a study of cytomegalovirus exposure and HLA in healthy donors. The study, taken as a whole, reports: TCR sequences were mostly rare, though some public TCRs occurred in many donors.

Primers included in the PCR were 60 Vbeta and 13 Jbeta primers. Data came from immunoSEQ multiplex PCR; TCRdb stores just in-frame clones and leaves some out. The profile covers some 140,000 clones, with 82% appearing a single time and about 8.1% taken by the ten largest. Trimming shortened V by 9 bases and J by 0 bases, and 10 bases separated the two germline ends. Per the germline V gene, CDR1 is SGHNT and CDR2 is YYREEE (reference sequence). The CDR3 covers 13 residues. The sequenced sample was PBMCs. The chain links TRBV5-4 to TRBJ1-3, with D possibly matching TRBD1 (6 bases). This sequence originates from a woman in her forties or fifties in good health and CMV-seropositive. CDR3 protein: CATGQSSGNTIYF. The CDR3 nucleotides are TGTGCCACCGGACAGAGCTCTGGAAACACCATATATTTT.